A selection of T cell receptor beta chains follows, all from one sample in a study of blood T cells in healthy people across ages. TCRdb re-derived calls from the 5' RACE reads in MiXCR, one entry per CDR3 protein. The data show fewer than 2 million distinct CDR3 sequences, roughly 43% seen once. Sequencing input: blood. These receptors were taken from a human donor in good health. The CDR3 runs from the conserved cysteine through the conserved F or W. The order of the fields is clone size, CDR3 length, J gene, D gene, V gene, CDR3 DNA, CDR3 protein. D genes are given only for firm matches. A clone size is listed for some rows: how often the clone was seen (once, few, many), or a class if it is expanded.

few 13 TRBJ1-2 NA TRBV7-6 TGTGCCAGCAGCTCAGTACAGGGATCAGGCTACACCTTC CASSSVQGSGYTF
NA 16 TRBJ2-7 TRBD1 TRBV7-2 TGTGCCAGCAGCCACGCAGGACAGGGGGTCTTTTACGAGCAGTACTTC CASSHAGQGVFYEQYF
NA 21 TRBJ2-1 NA TRBV6-2/TRBV6-3 TGTGCCAGCAGTTACTTACCAGGGACCCGGCAGGGACGAATACGGAGAGATGAGCAGTTCTTC CASSYLPGTRQGRIRRDEQFF
few 17 TRBJ2-6 NA TRBV20-1 TGCAGTGTTACAGGGTTCTTACCTCGATCTGGGGCCAACGTCCTGACTTTC CSVTGFLPRSGANVLTF
few 15 TRBJ1-3 NA TRBV4-1 TGCGCCAGCAGCCAATTCCGGGGCTCTGGAAACACCATATATTTT CASSQFRGSGNTIYF
few 17 TRBJ1-2 NA TRBV28 TGTGCCAGCAGCCCTATAGACCTGGGGGTGGGGAACTATGGCTACACCTTC CASSPIDLGVGNYGYTF
NA 13 TRBJ1-4 NA TRBV29-1 TGCAGCGTTTTGCGGGGAGTCGGGGAAAAACTGTTTTTT CSVLRGVGEKLFF
NA 17 TRBJ1-6 NA TRBV7-2 TGTGCCAGCAGCCCCCCCGCCCGGGGCTCCTATAATTCACCCCTCCACTTT CASSPPARGSYNSPLHF
NA 12 TRBJ1-2 NA TRBV3-1 TGTGCCAGCAGCTACAGGGATCATAGCTACACCTTC CASSYRDHSYTF
NA 15 TRBJ2-7 NA TRBV6-1 TGTGCCAGCAGTGCCCCAGGGAAATTCTCCTACGAGCAGTACTTC CASSAPGKFSYEQYF
few 13 TRBJ1-4 NA TRBV7-2 TGTGCCAGCAGCTTACACGGGGGGGAAAAACTGTTTTTT CASSLHGGEKLFF
many 12 TRBJ1-6 NA TRBV10-3 TGTGCCATCAGTGAGAACAATTCACCCCTCCACTTT CAISENNSPLHF
NA 19 TRBJ2-1 NA TRBV21-1 TGTGCCAGCAGCAAACAGCAATCCAACAGGCGAGGTAACTACAATGAGCAGTTCTTC CASSKQQSNRRGNYNEQFF
NA 15 TRBJ2-3 TRBD1 TRBV7-2 TGTGCCAGCACCTTACGAGGGACAGGGGACGGTACGCAGTATTTT CASTLRGTGDGTQYF
NA 13 TRBJ2-1 TRBD1 TRBV2 TGTGCCAACAGCTTACAGGGGGTCAATGAGCAGTTCTTC CANSLQGVNEQFF
NA 17 TRBJ2-1 TRBD1 TRBV7-2 TGTGCCAGCAGACACTCCCGGGACAGGGATACCTACAATGAGCAGTTCTTC CASRHSRDRDTYNEQFF
NA 21 TRBJ1-2 NA TRBV7-2 TGTGCCAGCAGCTTAGCGGCTGTTTCGGTTTCCGCTTGGCAAACCGGGTTCGGCTACACCTTC CASSLAAVSVSAWQTGFGYTF
NA 13 TRBJ1-1 NA TRBV29-1 TGCAGCGTCGCGGGGGACCCCCACTTCGGAGCTTTCTTT CSVAGDPHFGAFF
NA 16 TRBJ2-3 NA TRBV4-3 TGCGCCAGCAGCCAAGAGTTAGGGGGAGGCACAGATACGCAGTATTTT CASSQELGGGTDTQYF
few 17 TRBJ2-7 TRBD1 TRBV7-2 TGTGCCAGCAGCTCCCAGGCGGGACAGGGAACTCCCTACGAGCAGTACTTC CASSSQAGQGTPYEQYF
NA 15 TRBJ2-7 TRBD1 TRBV5-1 TGCGCCAGCGGCCCACGGACAGGAGCCCCCTACGAGCAGTACTTC CASGPRTGAPYEQYF
NA 15 TRBJ2-7 TRBD2 TRBV7-2 TGTGCCAGCAGCTTAGGCCTAGCGGGGCAATACGAGCAGTACTTC CASSLGLAGQYEQYF
few 13 TRBJ1-1 NA TRBV25-1 TGTGCCAGCAGTGAACAAGTTAACACTGAAGCTTTCTTT CASSEQVNTEAFF
NA 14 TRBJ1-4 NA TRBV29-1 TGCAGCGTTGACGAGGGAGGGGTGGATGAAAAACTGTTTTTT CSVDEGGVDEKLFF
few 13 TRBJ1-2 NA TRBV5-1 TGCGCCAGCAGCTGGTCGGGGGGCTATGGCTACACCTTC CASSWSGGYGYTF
few 17 TRBJ2-5 TRBD2 TRBV4-2 TGTGCCAGCAGCCGAGGTGGGATTAGCGGGGGGATCGAGACCCAGTACTTC CASSRGGISGGIETQYF
few 19 TRBJ2-5 TRBD2 TRBV7-2 TGTGCCAGCAGCCCGAGGGGTACTAGCGACTCCATTAAGAAAGAGACCCAGTACTTC CASSPRGTSDSIKKETQYF
many 16 TRBJ2-1 NA TRBV7-2 TGTGCCAGCAGCTTATCGGGAACGAGCTCCTACAATGAGCAGTTCTTC CASSLSGTSSYNEQFF
NA 16 TRBJ2-7 TRBD1 TRBV4-2 TGTGCCAGCAGCCAGCCTTGGACAGGGCCAGCCTACGAGCAGTACTTC CASSQPWTGPAYEQYF
NA 16 TRBJ2-3 TRBD2 TRBV6-5 TGTGCCAGCAGTTACGAGCGGGAAAAGGGGACAGATACGCAGTATTTT CASSYEREKGTDTQYF
NA 18 TRBJ2-7 TRBD2 TRBV12-3/TRBV12-4 TGTGCCAGCAGCCAAGTGTTTGGACTAGCGGGAGTCGTCCACGAGCAGTACTTC CASSQVFGLAGVVHEQYF
NA 15 TRBJ1-5 NA TRBV5-1 TGCGCCAGCAGCTTGTTGGGGGGTAGTGCTCAGCCCCAGCATTTT CASSLLGGSAQPQHF
NA 12 TRBJ2-1 TRBD2 TRBV29-1 TGCAGCGGCCGACTAGCGGGAGATGAGCAGTTCTTC CSGRLAGDEQFF
NA 16 TRBJ2-5 TRBD2 TRBV4-1 TGCGCCAGCAGCCAAGAAAACAGGCCGGGGGGAGAGACCCAGTACTTC CASSQENRPGGETQYF
few 16 TRBJ2-3 NA TRBV7-3 TGTGCCAGCAGCTCCCCCACGACGGCCACCACAGATACGCAGTATTTT CASSSPTTATTDTQYF
once 13 TRBJ1-1 TRBD1 TRBV12-3/TRBV12-4 TGTGCCAGCACTACCGGGACAGGCACTGAAGCTTTCTTT CASTTGTGTEAFF